The clone carrying this TCR beta chain showed up just a few times. The source of the sample is a study of blood T cell repertoires in COVID-19. At the level of the study: Researchers got acute and convalescent COVID-19 samples from the United States, Italy and Spain. T cells, B-cell-depleted T cells, or PBMCs supplied cDNA or gDNA.

V lost 0 bases and J lost 8, with 10 bases in between. The CDR3 runs to 13 residues. Germline loops: CDR1 LGHNA, CDR2 YNFKEQ. Per the original methods: Amplification of reference gene primers was used by the study to estimate nucleated cell counts. Repertoires were generated with immunoSEQ multiplex PCR, while TCRdb's copy carries only in-frame clones and drops some. V and J calls and clone size are those listed in that table; D and trimming were worked out from the DNA. The repertoire has roughly 58,000 clones, approximately 84% of them found once; the top ten carry roughly a sixth. The sequence derives from a man between 65 and 80 years old with active COVID-19. The chain has TRBV4-2 and TRBJ1-2; D ambiguous. The sequencing input was peripheral blood. In nucleotides, the CDR3 is TGTGCCAGCAGCCAAGAGAGCGTATCCGGCTACACCTTC. This codes for CASSQESVSGYTF.